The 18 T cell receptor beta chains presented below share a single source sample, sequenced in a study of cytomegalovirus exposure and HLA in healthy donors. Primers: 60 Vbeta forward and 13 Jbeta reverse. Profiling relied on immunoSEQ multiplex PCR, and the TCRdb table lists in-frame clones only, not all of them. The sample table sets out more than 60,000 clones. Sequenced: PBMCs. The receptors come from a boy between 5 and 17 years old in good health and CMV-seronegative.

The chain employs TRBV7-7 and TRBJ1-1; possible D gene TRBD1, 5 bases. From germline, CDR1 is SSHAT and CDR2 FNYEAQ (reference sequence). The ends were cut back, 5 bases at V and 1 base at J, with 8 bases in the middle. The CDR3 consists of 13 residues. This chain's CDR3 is CASSEGQNTEAFF. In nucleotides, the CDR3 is TGTGCCAGCAGCGAAGGACAGAACACTGAAGCTTTCTTT.

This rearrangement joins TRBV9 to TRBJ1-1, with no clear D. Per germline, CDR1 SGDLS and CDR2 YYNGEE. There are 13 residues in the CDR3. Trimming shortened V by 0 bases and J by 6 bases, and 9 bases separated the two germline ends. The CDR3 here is CASSVGDRAEAFF. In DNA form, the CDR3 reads TGTGCCAGCAGCGTAGGTGACCGGGCTGAAGCTTTCTTT. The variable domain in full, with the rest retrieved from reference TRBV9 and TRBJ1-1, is DSGVTQTPKHLITATGQRVTLRCSPRSGDLSVYWYQQSLDQGLQFLIQYYNGEERAKGNILERFSAQQFPDLHSELNLSSLELGDSALYFCASSVGDRAEAFFGQGTRLTVV.

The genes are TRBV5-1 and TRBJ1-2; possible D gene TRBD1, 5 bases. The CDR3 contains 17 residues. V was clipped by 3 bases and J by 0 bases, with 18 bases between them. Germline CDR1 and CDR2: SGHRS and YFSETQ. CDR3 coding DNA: TGCGCCAGCAGCTCGGGACTTCGTTTAATACCTAACTATGGCTACACCTTC. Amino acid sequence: CASSSGLRLIPNYGYTF.

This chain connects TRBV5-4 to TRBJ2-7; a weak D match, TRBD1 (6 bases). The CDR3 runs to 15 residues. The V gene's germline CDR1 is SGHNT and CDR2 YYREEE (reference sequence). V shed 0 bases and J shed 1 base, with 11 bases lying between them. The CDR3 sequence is CASSLETGISYEQYF. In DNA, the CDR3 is TGTGCCAGCAGCTTGGAAACAGGGATTTCCTACGAGCAGTACTTC.

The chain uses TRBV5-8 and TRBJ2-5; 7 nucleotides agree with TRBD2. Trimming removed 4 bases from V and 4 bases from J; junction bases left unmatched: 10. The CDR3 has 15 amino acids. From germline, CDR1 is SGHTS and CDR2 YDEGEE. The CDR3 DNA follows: TGTGCCAGCAGCCGAACCGGGGGGTCGGCAGAGACCCAGTACTTC. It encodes CASSRTGGSAETQYF.

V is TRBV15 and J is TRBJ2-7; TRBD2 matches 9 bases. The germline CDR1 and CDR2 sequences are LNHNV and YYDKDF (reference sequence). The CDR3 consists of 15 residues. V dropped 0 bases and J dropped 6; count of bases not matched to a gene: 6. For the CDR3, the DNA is TGTGCCACCAGCAGAGAACCGGGACTAGCTTTCGAGCAGTACTTC. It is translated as CATSREPGLAFEQYF.

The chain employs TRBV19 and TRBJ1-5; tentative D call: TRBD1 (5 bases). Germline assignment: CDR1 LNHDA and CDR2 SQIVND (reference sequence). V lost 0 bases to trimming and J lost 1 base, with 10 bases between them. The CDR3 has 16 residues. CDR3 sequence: CASSIDQGASNQPQHF. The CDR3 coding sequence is TGTGCCAGTAGTATAGATCAGGGTGCGAGCAATCAGCCCCAGCATTTT.

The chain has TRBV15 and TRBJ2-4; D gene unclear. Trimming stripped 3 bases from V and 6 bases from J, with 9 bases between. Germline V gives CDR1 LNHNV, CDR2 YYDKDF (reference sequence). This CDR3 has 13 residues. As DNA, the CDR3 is TGTGCCACCAGCAGGGAGCCCGGAAACATTCAGTACTTC. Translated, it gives CATSREPGNIQYF.

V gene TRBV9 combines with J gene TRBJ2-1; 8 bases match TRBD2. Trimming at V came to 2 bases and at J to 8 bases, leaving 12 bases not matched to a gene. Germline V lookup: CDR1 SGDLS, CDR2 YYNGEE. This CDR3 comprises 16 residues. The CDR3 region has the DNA TGTGCCAGCAGCGTGACTAGCGCCTCCAACGTCCATGAGCAGTTCTTC. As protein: CASSVTSASNVHEQFF.

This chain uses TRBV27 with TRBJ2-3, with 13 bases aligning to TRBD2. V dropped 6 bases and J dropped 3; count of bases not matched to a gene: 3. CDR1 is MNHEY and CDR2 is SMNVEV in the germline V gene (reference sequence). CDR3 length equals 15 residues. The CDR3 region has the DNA TGTGCCAGCAGCCCACTAGCGGGGGGGACAGATACGCAGTATTTT. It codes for CASSPLAGGTDTQYF.

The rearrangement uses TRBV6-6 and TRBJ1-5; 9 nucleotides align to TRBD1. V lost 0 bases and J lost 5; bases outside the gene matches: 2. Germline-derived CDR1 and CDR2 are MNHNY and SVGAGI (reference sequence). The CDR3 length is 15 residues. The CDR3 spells CASSYSQGADQPQHF. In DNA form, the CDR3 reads TGTGCCAGCAGTTACTCACAGGGGGCTGATCAGCCCCAGCATTTT.

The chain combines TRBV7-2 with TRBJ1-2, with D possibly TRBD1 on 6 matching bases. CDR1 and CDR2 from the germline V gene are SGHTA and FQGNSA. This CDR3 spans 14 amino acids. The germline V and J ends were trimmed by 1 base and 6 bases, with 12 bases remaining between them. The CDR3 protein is CASSLVPGGHGYTF. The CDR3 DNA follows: TGTGCCAGCAGCTTAGTACCGGGGGGCCATGGCTACACCTTC. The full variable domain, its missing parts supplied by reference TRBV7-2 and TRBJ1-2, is GAGVSQSPSNKVTEKGKDVELRCDPISGHTALYWYRQSLGQGLEFLIYFQGNSAPDKSGLPSDRFSAERTGGSVSTLTIQRTQQEDSAVYLCASSLVPGGHGYTFGSGTRLTVV.

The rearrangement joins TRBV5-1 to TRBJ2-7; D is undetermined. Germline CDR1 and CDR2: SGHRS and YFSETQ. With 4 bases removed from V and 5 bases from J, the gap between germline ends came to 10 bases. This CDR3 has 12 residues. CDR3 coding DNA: TGCGCCAGCAGCCTCCAGCAGGACGAGCAGTACTTC. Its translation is CASSLQQDEQYF.

The CDR3 spells CASSPQGFGNQPQHF. CDR3 sequence (DNA): TGTGCCAGCAGTCCTCAGGGATTTGGCAATCAGCCCCAGCATTTT. This chain connects TRBV6-5 to TRBJ1-5; D possibly corresponds to TRBD1 (5 bases). V lost 5 bases and J lost 2, with 13 bases in between. The CDR3 loop spans 15 amino acids. Looked up from germline, CDR1 is MNHEY and CDR2 is SVGAGI.

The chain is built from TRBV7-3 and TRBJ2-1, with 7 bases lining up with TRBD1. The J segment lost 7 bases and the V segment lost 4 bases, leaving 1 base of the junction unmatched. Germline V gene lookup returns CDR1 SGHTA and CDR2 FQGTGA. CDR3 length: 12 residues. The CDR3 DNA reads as TGTGCCAGCAGCTCCAGGGGGAATGAGCAGTTCTTC. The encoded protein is CASSSRGNEQFF.

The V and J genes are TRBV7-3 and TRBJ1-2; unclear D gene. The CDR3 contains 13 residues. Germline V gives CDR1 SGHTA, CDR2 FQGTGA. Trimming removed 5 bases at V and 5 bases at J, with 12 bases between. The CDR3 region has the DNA TGTGCCAGCAGCCTAGACGGGAGATATGGCTACACCTTC. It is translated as CASSLDGRYGYTF.

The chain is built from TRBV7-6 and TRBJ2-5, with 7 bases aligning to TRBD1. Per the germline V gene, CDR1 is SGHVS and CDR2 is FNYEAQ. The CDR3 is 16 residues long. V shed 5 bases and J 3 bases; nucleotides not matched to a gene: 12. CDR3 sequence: CASSPPVVGQEETQYF. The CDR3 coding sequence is TGTGCCAGCAGCCCGCCCGTAGTAGGACAGGAAGAGACCCAGTACTTC.

This CDR3 is CASSPGERGVYNEQFF. CDR3 sequence (DNA): TGTGCCAGCAGCCCCGGGGAGCGGGGGGTTTACAATGAGCAGTTCTTC. The chain joins TRBV5-4 to TRBJ2-1; 9 bases map to TRBD2. CDR1 is SGHNT and CDR2 is YYREEE in the germline V gene (reference sequence). V was pared by 4 bases and J by 4 bases, with 9 bases of the junction left unmatched. The CDR3 sequence is 16 residues long.